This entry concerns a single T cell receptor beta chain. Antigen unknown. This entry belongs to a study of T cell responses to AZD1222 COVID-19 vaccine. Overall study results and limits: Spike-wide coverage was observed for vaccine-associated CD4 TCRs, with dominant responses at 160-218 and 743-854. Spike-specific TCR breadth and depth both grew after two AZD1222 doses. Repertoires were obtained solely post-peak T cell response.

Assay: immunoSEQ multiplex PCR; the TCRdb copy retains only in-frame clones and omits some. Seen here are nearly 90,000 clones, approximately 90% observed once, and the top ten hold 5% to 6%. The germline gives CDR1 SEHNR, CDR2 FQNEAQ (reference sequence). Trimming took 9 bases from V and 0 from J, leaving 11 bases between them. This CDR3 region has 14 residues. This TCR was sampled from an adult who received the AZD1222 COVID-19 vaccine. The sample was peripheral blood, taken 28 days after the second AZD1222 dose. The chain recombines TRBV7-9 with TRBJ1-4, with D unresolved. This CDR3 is CASISGTTNEKLFF. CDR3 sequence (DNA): TGTGCCAGTATATCCGGGACAACTAATGAAAAACTGTTTTTT.